These 21 T cell receptor beta chains share one sample of origin, sequenced in a study of response to subunit inactivated influenza vaccine. Using its own MiXCR run on the RT-PCR reads, TCRdb lists one record per CDR3 protein. The repertoire includes around 570,000 distinct CDR3 sequences, 6.5% to 8% of them detected once, and roughly 13% sits in the top ten. Here the sequenced sample was PBMCs from blood, taken 23 to 25 months after vaccination. Receptor source: a man aged 45 to 75 who received an inactivated influenza vaccine.

This clonotype has at least ten counts. V and J are TRBV14 and TRBJ2-5; D is tentatively TRBD1 or TRBD2 (5 bases each). V lost 0 bases to trimming and J lost 5 bases, with 19 bases between them. The CDR3 loop spans 17 amino acids. Germline values: CDR1 SGHDN, CDR2 FVKESK. The chain's CDR3 is CASSQDNKSRQRETQYF. The DNA of the CDR3 is TGTGCCAGCAGCCAAGACAATAAGTCTCGACAGCGGGAGACCCAGTACTTC.

This sequence joins TRBV28 and TRBJ1-1, with D hard to call. This CDR3 contains 10 residues. The germline V and J ends were trimmed by 5 bases and 10 bases, with 8 bases remaining between them. Germline CDR1 MDHEN, CDR2 SYDVKM. The CDR3 is CASSRHGAFF. In DNA form, the CDR3 reads TGTGCCAGCAGTCGACATGGAGCTTTCTTT.

This clonotype has at least ten counts. This chain uses TRBV7-9 with TRBJ1-1; the match to TRBD1 covers 7 bases. The J segment lost 11 bases and the V segment lost 5 bases, leaving 8 bases of the junction unmatched. Germline loops: CDR1 SEHNR, CDR2 FQNEAQ (reference sequence). The CDR3 is made up of 12 amino acids. The CDR3 bases are TGTGCCAGCAGCCCTTATACAGGGGACGCTTTCTTT. It encodes CASSPYTGDAFF.

This clonotype came up many times. The chain uses TRBV6-1 and TRBJ1-2; unclear D gene. The V gene's germline CDR1 is MNHNS and CDR2 SASEGT. V was trimmed by 4 bases and J by 4 bases, leaving 10 bases between them. The CDR3 is made up of 13 amino acids. CDR3 loop: CASSVRLPYGYTF. The CDR3 region has the DNA TGTGCCAGCAGTGTACGTCTCCCCTATGGCTACACCTTC.

Regarding this clonotype: This clone may be a read error of a much larger clone one base away. The J gene is TRBJ2-1, the V gene TRBV19; the D is unclear. The CDR3 runs to 12 residues. Germline CDR1 is LNHDA and CDR2 is SQIVND (reference sequence). V lost 6 bases, J lost 8 bases, and 11 bases lay in between. CDR3 nucleotides: TGTGCCAGTAGCCCTTCATACGATGAGCAGTTCTTC. Encoded protein: CASSPSYDEQFF.

This clonotype occurred many times. The rearrangement joins TRBV12-3 or TRBV12-4 to TRBJ2-3, with 9 nucleotides matching TRBD2. V dropped 4 bases and J dropped 10; count of bases not matched to a gene: 3. The length of the CDR3 is 12 residues. The CDR3 reads CASSSSGAAQYF. As DNA, the CDR3 is TGTGCCAGCAGTTCTAGCGGGGCGGCGCAGTATTTT.

This clonotype appeared many times. The chain links TRBV20-1 to TRBJ2-7; D is unclear. Trimming left V 3 bases short and J 6 bases short, with 21 bases between. Looked up from germline, CDR1 is DFQATT and CDR2 is SNEGSKA (reference sequence). CDR3 size: 15 residues. The CDR3 bases are TGCAGTGCTAGGACTCCGGGCCAATCCTCGGGCGAGCAGTACTTC. Translation gives CSARTPGQSSGEQYF.

This clonotype occurred many times. The chain joins TRBV7-9 to TRBJ2-5, with TRBD2 matching 7 bases. Losses at the gene ends were 8 bases for V and 2 bases for J; bases not matched to a gene: 8. CDR1 and CDR2 (germline): SEHNR, FQNEAQ (reference sequence). CDR3 size: 14 residues. Here the CDR3 reads CASYPSGRQETQYF. CDR3 in DNA: TGTGCCAGCTACCCTAGCGGTCGACAAGAGACCCAGTACTTC.

The chain links TRBV4-3 to TRBJ2-1; 8 positions agree with TRBD2. V shed 0 bases and J 8 bases; nucleotides not matched to a gene: 9. This CDR3 spans 16 amino acids. Germline V gives CDR1 LGHNA, CDR2 YSLEER. The CDR3 here is CASSQDRTGGADEQFF. As DNA, the CDR3 is TGCGCCAGCAGCCAAGATAGGACCGGGGGGGCGGATGAGCAGTTCTTC.

This clonotype has only a few counts. This chain connects TRBV10-3 to TRBJ2-2; no clear D gene. The CDR3 sequence is 13 residues long. Trimming took off 5 bases at V and 7 bases at J, with 11 bases between the two ends. CDR1 ENHRY and CDR2 SYGVKD come from the germline V gene. The CDR3 nucleotides are TGTGCCATCAGTCTCAGCTCCGGCGGGGAGCTGTTTTTT. As protein: CAISLSSGGELFF.

The chain couples TRBV7-3 to TRBJ2-5; D call uncertain. CDR1 and CDR2 (germline): SGHTA, FQGTGA. V was shortened by 1 base and J by 0 bases, with 9 bases between the two germline ends. This CDR3 comprises 15 residues. CDR3: CASSLRLGDQETQYF. For the CDR3, the DNA is TGTGCCAGCAGCTTAAGGCTGGGCGACCAAGAGACCCAGTACTTC.

The chain has TRBV6-2 or TRBV6-3 and TRBJ1-5; TRBD1 is a possible D gene (6 bases). With 0 bases removed from V and 6 bases from J, the gap between germline ends came to 12 bases. This CDR3 is 15 amino acids long. Germline V gene data show CDR1 as MNHEY and CDR2 as SVGEGT. CDR3 bases: TGTGCCAGCAGTTACTCGACGGGGGCGACTCAGCCCCAGCATTTT. Its translation: CASSYSTGATQPQHF.

This clonotype was seen at least ten times. The V and J genes are TRBV5-6 and TRBJ1-1; D might be TRBD1 (6 bases). This CDR3 contains 15 residues. Trimming stripped 2 bases from V and 6 bases from J, with 17 bases between. Germline V CDR1 and CDR2: SGHDT, YYEEEE. CDR3 DNA sequence: TGTGCCAGCAGCTTACAGGGCCGCAAAGGGGCTGAAGCTTTCTTT. Translating it yields CASSLQGRKGAEAFF.

This clonotype was recorded at least ten times. V usage is TRBV9 and J usage is TRBJ2-1, with a weak D call TRBD2 (5 bases). V dropped 0 bases and J dropped 10 bases, with 11 bases sitting between them. Germline V gene data show CDR1 as SGDLS and CDR2 as YYNGEE. The CDR3 extends over 13 amino acids. CDR3 protein: CASSVGGAAEQFF. Here the CDR3 DNA reads TGTGCCAGCAGCGTAGGAGGAGCGGCCGAGCAGTTCTTC.

On this clonotype: A much larger clone differs from this one at a single base, so this may be a read error. The chain combines TRBV2 with TRBJ2-1, with 9 bases that match TRBD1. The germline gives CDR1 SNHLY, CDR2 FYNNEI. Germline trimming cut 3 bases from V and 14 bases from J; bases unmatched to any gene: 5. CDR3 size: 12 residues. The CDR3 DNA follows: TGTGCCAGCAGTGAGTTTGGGACAGGGAAGTTCTTC. It translates to CASSEFGTGKFF. Variable domain in full (rest from reference TRBV2 and TRBJ2-1): EPEVTQTPSHQVTQMGQEVILRCVPISNHLYFYWYRQILGQKVEFLVSFYNNEISEKSEIFDDQFSVERPDGSNFTLKIRSTKLEDSAMYFCASSEFGTGKFFGPGTRLTVL.

This clonotype was seen repeatedly, ten times or more. This sequence joins TRBV2 and TRBJ1-2; 12 bases are a match to TRBD1. Germline V gene sequence: CDR1 SNHLY, CDR2 FYNNEI. The CDR3 consists of 14 residues. The V segment lost 5 bases and the J segment 6 bases; nucleotides outside the gene matches: 4. CDR3: CASSTGQGANGYTF. DNA for the CDR3: TGTGCCAGCAGTACGGGACAGGGGGCTAATGGCTACACCTTC.

V usage is TRBV18 and J usage is TRBJ1-5; 10 bases align to TRBD1. The CDR3 is 16 residues long. J was trimmed by 4 bases and V by 1 base; bases with no gene match: 4. The germline gives CDR1 KGHSH, CDR2 LQKENI. CDR3 nucleotide sequence: TGTGCCAGCTCACCACAGACAGGGGGCCTAAATCAGCCCCAGCATTTT. The encoded protein is CASSPQTGGLNQPQHF. Full variable domain (rest looked up from reference TRBV18 and TRBJ1-5): NAGVMQNPRHLVRRRGQEARLRCSPMKGHSHVYWYRQLPEEGLKFMVYLQKENIIDESGMPKERFSAEFPKEGPSILRIQQVVRGDSAAYFCASSPQTGGLNQPQHFGDGTRLSIL.

The chain couples TRBV5-1 to TRBJ1-6, with D possibly matching TRBD1 (5 bases). Trimming pared 2 bases from V and 0 bases from J, leaving 18 bases between. The CDR3 runs 19 residues. Germline V gene sequence: CDR1 SGHRS, CDR2 YFSETQ. In nucleotides, the CDR3 is TGCGCCAGCAGCTTAGGGCTACCTCGACAGAGCTCCTATAATTCACCCCTCCACTTT. Protein product: CASSLGLPRQSSYNSPLHF.

The V gene is TRBV10-3, the J gene TRBJ2-2, with 7 bases fitting TRBD2. V lost 4 bases to trimming and J lost 5 bases; unmatched junction nucleotides: 10. Per the germline V gene, CDR1 is ENHRY and CDR2 is SYGVKD. The CDR3 extends over 16 amino acids. The chain's CDR3 is CAISGKTSATTGELFF. CDR3 nucleotide sequence: TGTGCCATCAGTGGGAAAACTAGCGCAACTACCGGGGAGCTGTTTTTT.

The chain has TRBV7-2 and TRBJ2-3; D might be TRBD1 or TRBD2, each matching 5 bases. V was pared by 1 base and J by 6 bases, with 14 bases between. Germline V gene data show CDR1 as SGHTA and CDR2 as FQGNSA. CDR3 length: 15 amino acids. The CDR3 spells CASSLVGGISDTQYF. The CDR3 DNA reads TGTGCCAGCAGCTTAGTTGGGGGTATATCGGATACGCAGTATTTT. The entire variable domain, with the rest obtained from reference TRBV7-2 and TRBJ2-3, is as follows: GAGVSQSPSNKVTEKGKDVELRCDPISGHTALYWYRQSLGQGLEFLIYFQGNSAPDKSGLPSDRFSAERTGGSVSTLTIQRTQQEDSAVYLCASSLVGGISDTQYFGPGTRLTVL.

In its sample, this clonotype was seen a few times. The chain recombines TRBV6-1 with TRBJ2-2; 10 bases agree with TRBD2. V dropped 3 bases and J dropped 4; count of bases not matched to a gene: 5. CDR3 length equals 16 residues. Germline CDR1 and CDR2: MNHNS and SASEGT. The CDR3 sequence: CASSDVSGRATGELFF. The DNA of the CDR3 is TGTGCCAGCAGTGACGTGAGCGGGAGGGCCACCGGGGAGCTGTTTTTT.